These 10 T cell receptor beta chains were all obtained from the same sample, sequenced in a study of cytomegalovirus exposure and HLA in healthy donors (dated by TCRdb to between 2016 and 2019). The method behind the library was the immunoSEQ multiplex PCR assay. A mixture of 60 forward primers for TCR Vbeta segments and 13 reverse primers for TCR Jbeta segments was used in the multiplex PCR. As stored in TCRdb, this immuneACCESS dataset retains in-frame rearrangements with V and J assigned. A fraction of the clones does not appear; measured against another copy, unresolved V genes explain less than half of the discrepancy, and the remainder lacks a known reason. The table for this sample lists about 210,000 clones; about 81% of them were counted only once. Together, the top ten hold about 6% of the sample. The sample was PBMCs. These receptor sequences come from a man aged 35 to 55 in good health and CMV-seropositive.

V and J are TRBV6-1 and TRBJ1-5, with D unresolved. Trimming removed 3 bases at V and 11 bases at J, with 11 bases between. The CDR3 spans 12 residues. CDR1 is MNHNS, CDR2 SASEGT, per germline. The CDR3 here is CASSEASRTQHF. The CDR3 DNA reads as TGTGCCAGCAGTGAGGCCTCGAGGACCCAGCATTTT.

This sequence joins TRBV6-6 and TRBJ1-6; weak D call: TRBD1 (6 bases). Germline V gene sequence: CDR1 MNHNY, CDR2 SVGAGI (reference sequence). V was pared by 2 bases and J by 16 bases, with 9 bases between. The CDR3 spans 11 residues. The DNA for the CDR3 is TGTGCCAGCAGTTACGGACAGATACTCCACTTT. Protein sequence: CASSYGQILHF.

This chain joins TRBV5-8 and TRBJ1-2; D remains ambiguous. The CDR3 has 12 residues. Trimming took off 5 bases at V and 3 bases at J, with 8 bases between the two ends. The V gene's germline CDR1 is SGHTS and CDR2 YDEGEE. The CDR3 sequence: CASRPDYYGYTF. The DNA of the CDR3 is TGTGCCAGCAGACCAGACTACTATGGCTACACCTTC.

V and J are TRBV7-9 and TRBJ2-3; a weak D match, TRBD2 (5 bases). Germline values: CDR1 SEHNR, CDR2 FQNEAQ (reference sequence). The CDR3 has 15 amino acids. Trimming took off 5 bases at V and 4 bases at J, with 16 bases between the two ends. The CDR3 sequence is CASSDEEVRPDTQYF. The CDR3 region has the DNA TGTGCCAGCAGCGATGAGGAGGTCCGGCCAGATACGCAGTATTTT.

The chain couples TRBV30 to TRBJ1-1, with a weak D call TRBD1 (5 bases). Germline CDR1 is GTSNPN and CDR2 is SVGIG (reference sequence). This CDR3 is built from 14 residues. The germline V and J ends were trimmed by 0 bases and 0 bases, with 8 bases remaining between them. CDR3 sequence (DNA): TGTGCCTGGAGTGTAGGGGCTATGAACACTGAAGCTTTCTTT. This translates into CAWSVGAMNTEAFF.

V usage is TRBV6-5 and J usage is TRBJ1-5; D is undetermined. V lost 6 bases and J 5 bases, leaving 14 bases between the germline ends. This CDR3 spans 14 amino acids. Germline V CDR1 and CDR2: MNHEY, SVGAGI. The CDR3, as DNA: TGTGCCAGCAGCCGCCTCGGGTATGATCAGCCCCAGCATTTT. It codes for CASSRLGYDQPQHF.

This clone has just a few counts. The chain is built from TRBV6-4 and TRBJ1-2; TRBD1 aligns across 8 bases. V was clipped by 2 bases and J by 5 bases; unmatched bases: 13. Per the germline V gene, CDR1 is MRHNA and CDR2 is SNTAGT. CDR3 length equals 17 residues. CDR3 in DNA: TGTGCCAGCAGTGACGACCCAGGGACAGGACCTATTTATGGCTACACCTTC. Its protein is CASSDDPGTGPIYGYTF.

The chain has TRBV7-9 and TRBJ1-5, with TRBD1 as a possible D gene (6 bases). This CDR3 spans 13 amino acids. V lost 4 bases and J 4 bases, leaving 8 bases between the germline ends. CDR1 and CDR2 (germline): SEHNR, FQNEAQ (reference sequence). The CDR3 DNA reads as TGTGCCAGCAGCTCACAGGGTAATCAGCCCCAGCATTTT. Translation gives CASSSQGNQPQHF.

The rearrangement uses TRBV5-6 and TRBJ2-3, with D possibly being TRBD1 (6 bases). The V gene lost 3 bases and the J gene lost 1 base, with 9 bases spanning the gap. The CDR3 length is 14 residues. Germline CDR1 and CDR2: SGHDT and YYEEEE. In nucleotides, the CDR3 is TGTGCCAGCAGCTCAAAGGGGGGCACAGATACGCAGTATTTT. This translates into CASSSKGGTDTQYF.

This chain connects TRBV6-5 to TRBJ2-1; 14 bases are shared with TRBD2. The CDR3 extends over 15 amino acids. Per the germline V gene, CDR1 is MNHEY and CDR2 is SVGAGI. After removal of 0 bases from V and 12 bases from J, the junction contained 4 bases not matched to a gene. CDR3 in DNA: TGTGCCAGCAGTTACTCGAGACTAGCGGGAGGGCGGCAGTTCTTC. Its protein product is CASSYSRLAGGRQFF.